These 23 T cell receptor beta chains were sequenced from one sample in a study of CD8 T cells in ankylosing spondylitis. General observations from the study: Ankylosing spondylitis blood seemed to carry a telltale TCR beta motif made of fewer than ten highly homologous variants.

TCRdb processed the 5' RACE reads anew with MiXCR; each CDR3 protein has one entry. Of hundreds of thousands of distinct CDR3 sequences in the sample, 12% were seen once. For these TCRs, the target antigens are not known. The source material was blood, either unsorted or a sorted T cell fraction (not recorded which). The source is a male donor with ankylosing spondylitis.

This clonotype was counted ten times or more. The V and J genes are TRBV20-1 and TRBJ2-1, with D perhaps matching TRBD2 (6 bases). The CDR3 is made up of 15 amino acids. Germline V lookup: CDR1 DFQATT, CDR2 SNEGSKA (reference sequence). Trimming took off 3 bases at V and 4 bases at J, with 16 bases between the two ends. CDR3 loop: CSASFRGTLYNEQFF. The CDR3 DNA is TGCAGTGCTAGTTTCCGGGGGACCCTATACAATGAGCAGTTCTTC.

This clonotype was seen only a few times. This chain joins TRBV9 and TRBJ2-1; D is uncertain. This CDR3 spans 12 amino acids. From germline, CDR1 is SGDLS and CDR2 YYNGEE. V was cut by 0 bases and J by 9 bases, with 7 bases left in between. Here the CDR3 DNA reads TGTGCCAGCAGCGTAGACTCCCCTGAGCAGTTCTTC. The encoded protein is CASSVDSPEQFF.

The rearrangement links TRBV20-1 to TRBJ2-7; 9 bases map to TRBD2. The ends lost 0 bases at V and 2 bases at J; junction bases unmatched: 5. The CDR3 consists of 15 residues. Germline V gives CDR1 DFQATT, CDR2 SNEGSKA (reference sequence). CDR3 amino acids: CSARDGGLATYEQYF. The CDR3 bases are TGCAGTGCTAGAGATGGAGGACTAGCGACCTACGAGCAGTACTTC.

This clonotype was counted a few times. This chain links TRBV12-3 or TRBV12-4 with TRBJ1-6; D unresolved. The CDR3 consists of 14 residues. V gave up 3 bases and J gave up 7 bases, with 10 bases separating them. The CDR3 here is CASSLDVSNSPLHF. The CDR3 DNA reads as TGTGCCAGCAGTTTGGACGTCAGCAATTCACCCCTCCACTTT.

There are a few counts of this clonotype. The chain links TRBV6-2 or TRBV6-3 to TRBJ1-1, with 8 bases aligning to TRBD1. V shed 6 bases and J 6 bases; nucleotides not matched to a gene: 15. The germline CDR1 and CDR2 sequences are MNHEY and SVGEGT. This CDR3 is built from 16 residues. CDR3 coding DNA: TGTGCCAGCAGCCAGATCATGGGACAGGCAAGGCCTGAAGCTTTCTTT. This translates into CASSQIMGQARPEAFF.

This clonotype was counted a single time. This sequence joins TRBV6-1 and TRBJ1-1; D call uncertain. Trimming left V 11 bases short and J 2 bases short, with 15 bases between. Per the germline V gene, CDR1 is MNHNS and CDR2 is SASEGT. This CDR3 is built from 13 residues. CDR3 region: CAGQVARNTEAFF. DNA for the CDR3: TGTGCCGGTCAGGTGGCCCGAAACACTGAAGCTTTCTTT.

This chain joins TRBV5-1 and TRBJ1-1; D call uncertain. Germline CDR1 is SGHRS and CDR2 is YFSETQ. CDR3 length equals 12 residues. V was shortened by 4 bases and J by 12 bases, with 16 bases between the two germline ends. This CDR3 reads CASSQGPYGTFF. DNA for the CDR3: TGCGCCAGCAGCCAAGGGCCATACGGGACTTTCTTT.

This clonotype was counted many times. V and J are TRBV20-1 and TRBJ2-5; D gene unclear. The V gene lost 6 bases and the J gene lost 3 bases, with 2 bases spanning the gap. Germline loops: CDR1 DFQATT, CDR2 SNEGSKA (reference sequence). The CDR3 spans 9 residues. CDR3 loop: CSAEETQYF. The CDR3 DNA reads TGCAGTGCCGAAGAGACCCAGTACTTC.

The table lists this clonotype with many counts. V gene TRBV20-1 combines with J gene TRBJ1-3, with no clear D. Trimming shortened V by 0 bases and J by 0 bases, and 9 bases separated the two germline ends. This CDR3 has 15 amino acids. CDR1 and CDR2 from the germline V gene are DFQATT and SNEGSKA (reference sequence). In nucleotides, the CDR3 is TGCAGTGCTAGAGACCCCCAGAACTCTGGAAACACCATATATTTT. This translates into CSARDPQNSGNTIYF.

The chain couples TRBV6-5 to TRBJ2-3, with TRBD2 matching over 14 bases. Germline CDR1 reads MNHEY; CDR2 reads SVGAGI. CDR3 length: 17 amino acids. J gave up 2 bases and V 2 bases, and 3 bases lay outside the gene matches. The chain's CDR3 is CASSYRTSGRYTDTQYF. CDR3 nucleotides: TGTGCCAGCAGTTACAGGACTAGCGGGAGGTACACAGATACGCAGTATTTT.

Notes on this clonotype: Here the CDR3 omits its conserved ending phenylalanine or tryptophan, so a read error is the likely source. CDR3 residues: CSASSPRRFSYEQYS. CDR3 DNA sequence: TGCAGTGCTAGCTCTCCCAGGCGTTTCTCCTACGAGCAGTACTCC. This chain joins TRBV20-1 and TRBJ2-7; D unclear. The V and J ends lost 3 bases and 0 bases respectively, with 15 bases between them. The CDR3 covers 15 residues. CDR1 DFQATT and CDR2 SNEGSKA come from the germline V gene (reference sequence).

This clonotype has a handful of counts. The chain is built from TRBV7-2 and TRBJ2-3; D possibly matches TRBD1 or TRBD2 (7 bases each). Trimming removed 5 bases at V and 6 bases at J, with 15 bases between. The CDR3 extends over 14 amino acids. Germline-derived CDR1 and CDR2 are SGHTA and FQGNSA. The CDR3: CASSRRGGEDTQYF. CDR3 in DNA: TGTGCCAGCAGCCGCAGGGGGGGCGAGGATACGCAGTATTTT.

The V and J genes are TRBV7-3 and TRBJ1-2, with 8 bases fitting TRBD1. Trimming at V came to 3 bases and at J to 6 bases, leaving 9 bases not matched to a gene. Germline CDR1 and CDR2: SGHTA and FQGTGA. CDR3 length: 15 amino acids. As DNA, the CDR3 is TGTGCCAGCAGCTTCCATTCGACAGGGGACGATGGCTACACCTTC. Amino acids: CASSFHSTGDDGYTF.

This clonotype was detected a few times. The chain recombines TRBV20-1 with TRBJ1-2; possible D gene TRBD1, 6 bases. The CDR3 spans 12 residues. The V end was cut by 3 bases, the J end by 6 bases, with 11 bases between. CDR1 and CDR2 (germline): DFQATT, SNEGSKA (reference sequence). DNA of the CDR3: TGCAGTGCTAGGGTCAGGGGAGATGGCTACACCTTC. Translated, it gives CSARVRGDGYTF.

This clonotype has only a few counts. The chain combines TRBV20-1 with TRBJ2-3, with 8 bases matching TRBD2. From germline, CDR1 is DFQATT and CDR2 SNEGSKA (reference sequence). V lost 1 base, J lost 1 base, and 4 bases stayed unmatched. The CDR3 loop spans 15 amino acids. This CDR3 is CSARASRGGTDTQYF. The CDR3 region has the DNA TGCAGTGCTAGAGCATCGCGGGGGGGCACAGATACGCAGTATTTT.

This clonotype was seen a handful of times. The J gene is TRBJ2-5, the V gene TRBV20-1; D not resolved. From germline, CDR1 is DFQATT and CDR2 SNEGSKA (reference sequence). This CDR3 has 12 amino acids. Deletions cut 5 bases from V and 1 base from J, with 8 bases between. Written as DNA, the CDR3 is TGCAGTGCTGTGGGTTTCCAAGAGACCCAGTACTTC. This codes for CSAVGFQETQYF.

The chain joins TRBV5-1 to TRBJ2-3; TRBD2 matches at 7 bases. Germline V gene sequence: CDR1 SGHRS, CDR2 YFSETQ. The CDR3 runs 15 residues. J gave up 2 bases and V 4 bases, and 7 bases lay outside the gene matches. CDR3: CASSRGSGPTDTQYF. The CDR3 coding sequence is TGCGCCAGCAGCCGCGGGAGTGGGCCCACAGATACGCAGTATTTT.

The chain recombines TRBV12-3 or TRBV12-4 with TRBJ1-2; no definite D call. The CDR3 loop spans 14 amino acids. V was trimmed by 7 bases and J by 0 bases, leaving 12 bases between them. CDR3 amino acids: CASKGRPSNYGYTF. The CDR3 bases are TGTGCCAGCAAGGGCCGACCCTCTAACTATGGCTACACCTTC.

This chain uses TRBV7-2 with TRBJ2-2, with D unclear. The CDR3 is 12 amino acids. From germline, CDR1 is SGHTA and CDR2 FQGNSA. The V end was cut by 1 base, the J end by 7 bases, with 4 bases between. CDR3 in amino acids: CASSLGRGELFF. For the CDR3, the DNA is TGTGCCAGCAGCTTAGGGCGCGGGGAGCTGTTTTTT.

The chain recombines TRBV27 with TRBJ2-7; 9 bases fit TRBD2. The CDR3 spans 17 residues. Trimming took 3 bases from V and 2 from J; bases not matched to a gene: 11. Germline CDR1 MNHEY, CDR2 SMNVEV (reference sequence). CDR3 loop: CASSFDRRGGATYEQYF. The CDR3 nucleotides are TGTGCCAGCAGTTTTGATCGGCGCGGGGGGGCGACCTACGAGCAGTACTTC.

This clonotype was seen only a few times. The rearrangement links TRBV5-1 to TRBJ1-6; D call uncertain. Trimming took 3 bases from V and 6 from J, leaving 19 bases between them. Germline V gene sequence: CDR1 SGHRS, CDR2 YFSETQ. The CDR3 totals 17 residues. The CDR3 nucleotides are TGCGCCAGCAGCTCCTGGGAGAAGGGCTACGGTAATTCACCCCTCCACTTT. Residues: CASSSWEKGYGNSPLHF. The whole variable domain, remainder taken from reference TRBV5-1 and TRBJ1-6, is KAGVTQTPRYLIKTRGQQVTLSCSPISGHRSVSWYQQTPGQGLQFLFEYFSETQRNKGNFPGRFSGRQFSNSRSEMNVSTLELGDSALYLCASSSWEKGYGNSPLHFGNGTRLTVT.

This clonotype came up a few times. The chain is built from TRBV6-5 and TRBJ2-2; possibly TRBD1 or TRBD2 for D (5 bases each). Germline-derived CDR1 and CDR2 are MNHEY and SVGAGI. V dropped 4 bases and J dropped 5 bases, with 11 bases sitting between them. The CDR3 consists of 14 residues. CDR3 in DNA: TGTGCCAGCAGTTCCCGATGGGGGACCGGGGAGCTGTTTTTT. Amino acid sequence: CASSSRWGTGELFF.

The chain recombines TRBV28 with TRBJ2-4; D possibly corresponds to TRBD1 (6 bases). V was pared by 8 bases and J by 4 bases, with 9 bases between. The CDR3 totals 12 residues. Germline V CDR1 and CDR2: MDHEN, SYDVKM. The CDR3 DNA reads TGTGCCAGCGAACAGGGTAAAAACATTCAGTACTTC. This gives the protein CASEQGKNIQYF.